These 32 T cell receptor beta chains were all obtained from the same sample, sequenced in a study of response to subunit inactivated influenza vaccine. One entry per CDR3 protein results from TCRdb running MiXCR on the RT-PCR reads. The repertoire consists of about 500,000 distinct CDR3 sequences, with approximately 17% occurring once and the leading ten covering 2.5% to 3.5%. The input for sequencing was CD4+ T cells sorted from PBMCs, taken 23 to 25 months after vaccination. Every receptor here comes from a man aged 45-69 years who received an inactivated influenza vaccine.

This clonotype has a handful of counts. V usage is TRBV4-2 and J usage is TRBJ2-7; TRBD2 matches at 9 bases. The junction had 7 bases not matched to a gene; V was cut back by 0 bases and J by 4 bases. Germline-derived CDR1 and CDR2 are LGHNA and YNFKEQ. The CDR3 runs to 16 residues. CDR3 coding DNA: TGTGCCAGCAGCCAAGAAATAGCGGGAGTTGCTTACGAGCAGTACTTC. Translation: CASSQEIAGVAYEQYF.

CDR3 DNA sequence: TGTGCCAGCAGTGGCGCTGCTGATGGCTACACCTTC. Its translation is CASSGAADGYTF. This rearrangement joins TRBV6-1 to TRBJ1-2; D is undetermined. The CDR3 has 12 amino acids. Germline assignment: CDR1 MNHNS and CDR2 SASEGT. V was clipped by 4 bases and J by 6 bases, with 9 bases between them.

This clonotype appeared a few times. In DNA, the CDR3 is TGTGCCAGCAGCGTAGCTCGGAGCGGGGAGCTGTTTTTT. As protein: CASSVARSGELFF. This chain links TRBV9 with TRBJ2-2; D is unresolved. The CDR3 is 13 amino acids. The germline V gene has CDR1 SGDLS and CDR2 YYNGEE. Trimming pared 0 bases from V and 7 bases from J, leaving 7 bases between.

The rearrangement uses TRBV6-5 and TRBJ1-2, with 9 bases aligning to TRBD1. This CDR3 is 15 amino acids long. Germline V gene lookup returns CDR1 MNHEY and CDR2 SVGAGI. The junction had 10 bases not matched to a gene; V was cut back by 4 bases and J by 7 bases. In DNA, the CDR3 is TGTGCCAGCAGTTTAGACGGGACAGGGTACTCTGGCTACACCTTC. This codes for CASSLDGTGYSGYTF.

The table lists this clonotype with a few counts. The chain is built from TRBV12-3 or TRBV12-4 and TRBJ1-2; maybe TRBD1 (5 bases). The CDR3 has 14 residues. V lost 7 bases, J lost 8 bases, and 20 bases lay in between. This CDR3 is CASTRTGGVEGYTF. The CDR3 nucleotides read TGTGCCAGCACCCGTACGGGGGGGGTGGAGGGCTACACCTTC.

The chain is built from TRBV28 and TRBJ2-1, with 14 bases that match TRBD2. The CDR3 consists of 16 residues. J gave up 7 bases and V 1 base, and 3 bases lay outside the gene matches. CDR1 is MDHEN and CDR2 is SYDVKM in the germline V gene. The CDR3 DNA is TGTGCCAGCAGTTTATCTCGGACTAGCGGGAGGAATGAGCAGTTCTTC. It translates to CASSLSRTSGRNEQFF. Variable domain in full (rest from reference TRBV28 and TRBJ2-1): DVKVTQSSRYLVKRTGEKVFLECVQDMDHENMFWYRQDPGLGLRLIYFSYDVKMKEKGDIPEGYSVSREKKERFSLILESASTNQTSMYLCASSLSRTSGRNEQFFGPGTRLTVL.

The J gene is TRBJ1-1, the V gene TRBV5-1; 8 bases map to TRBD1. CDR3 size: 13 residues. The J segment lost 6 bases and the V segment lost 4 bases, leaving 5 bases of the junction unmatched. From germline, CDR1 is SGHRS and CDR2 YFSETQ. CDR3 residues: CASSVDRGPEAFF. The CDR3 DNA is TGCGCCAGCAGCGTAGACAGGGGACCTGAAGCTTTCTTT.

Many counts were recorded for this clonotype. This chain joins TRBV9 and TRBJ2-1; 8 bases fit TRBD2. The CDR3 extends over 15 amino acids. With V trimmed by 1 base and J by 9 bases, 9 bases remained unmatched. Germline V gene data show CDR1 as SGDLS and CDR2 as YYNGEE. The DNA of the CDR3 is TGTGCCAGCAGCGTAACCAGCGGGAGTGATGGTGAGCAGTTCTTC. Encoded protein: CASSVTSGSDGEQFF. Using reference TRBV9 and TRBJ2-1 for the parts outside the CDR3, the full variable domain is DSGVTQTPKHLITATGQRVTLRCSPRSGDLSVYWYQQSLDQGLQFLIQYYNGEERAKGNILERFSAQQFPDLHSELNLSSLELGDSALYFCASSVTSGSDGEQFFGPGTRLTVL.

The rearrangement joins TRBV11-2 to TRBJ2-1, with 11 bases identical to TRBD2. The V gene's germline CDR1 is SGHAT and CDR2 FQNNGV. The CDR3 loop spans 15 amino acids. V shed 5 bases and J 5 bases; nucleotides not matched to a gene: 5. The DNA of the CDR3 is TGTGCCAGCAGCCCTCTAGCGGGGGGCCACAATGAGCAGTTCTTC. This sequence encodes CASSPLAGGHNEQFF.

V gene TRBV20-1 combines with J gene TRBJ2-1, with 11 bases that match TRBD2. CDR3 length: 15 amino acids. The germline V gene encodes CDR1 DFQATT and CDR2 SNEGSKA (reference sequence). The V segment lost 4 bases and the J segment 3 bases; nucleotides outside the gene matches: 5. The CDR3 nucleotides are TGCAGTGCTAAGGGCGGACTAGCGGGCTACAATGAGCAGTTCTTC. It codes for CSAKGGLAGYNEQFF.

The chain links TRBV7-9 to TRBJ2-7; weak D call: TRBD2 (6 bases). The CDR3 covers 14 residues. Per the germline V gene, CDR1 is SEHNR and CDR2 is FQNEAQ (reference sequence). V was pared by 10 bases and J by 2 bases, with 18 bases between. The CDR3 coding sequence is TGTGCCACTACCTGGGGTGCGGGGACCTACGAGCAGTACTTC. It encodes CATTWGAGTYEQYF.

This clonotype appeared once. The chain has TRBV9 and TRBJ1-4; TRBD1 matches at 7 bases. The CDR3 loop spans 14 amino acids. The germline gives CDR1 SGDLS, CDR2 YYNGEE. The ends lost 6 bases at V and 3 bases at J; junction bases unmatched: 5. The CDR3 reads CASNRDSPNEKLFF. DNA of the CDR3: TGTGCCAGCAACCGGGACAGCCCTAATGAAAAACTGTTTTTT.

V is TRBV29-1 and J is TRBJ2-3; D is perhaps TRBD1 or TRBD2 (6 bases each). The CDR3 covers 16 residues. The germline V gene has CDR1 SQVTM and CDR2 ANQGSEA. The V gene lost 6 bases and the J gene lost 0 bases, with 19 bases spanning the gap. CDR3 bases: TGCAGCGTCGGAGGGGGGCACCAAACTAGCACAGATACGCAGTATTTT. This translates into CSVGGGHQTSTDTQYF.

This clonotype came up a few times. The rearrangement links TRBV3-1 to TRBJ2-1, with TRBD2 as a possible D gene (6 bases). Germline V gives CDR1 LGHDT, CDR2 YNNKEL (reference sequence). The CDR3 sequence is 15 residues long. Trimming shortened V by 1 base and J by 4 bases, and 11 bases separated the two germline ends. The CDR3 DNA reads TGTGCCAGCAGCCAAGGGAGGGGCTGGTACAATGAGCAGTTCTTC. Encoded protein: CASSQGRGWYNEQFF.

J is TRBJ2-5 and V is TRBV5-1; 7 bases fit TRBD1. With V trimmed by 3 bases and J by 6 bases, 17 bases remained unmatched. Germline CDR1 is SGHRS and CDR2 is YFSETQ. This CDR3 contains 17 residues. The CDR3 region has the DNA TGCGCCAGCAGCTCGAACCCGAATCACAGGGGTGTAAAGACCCAGTACTTC. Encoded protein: CASSSNPNHRGVKTQYF.

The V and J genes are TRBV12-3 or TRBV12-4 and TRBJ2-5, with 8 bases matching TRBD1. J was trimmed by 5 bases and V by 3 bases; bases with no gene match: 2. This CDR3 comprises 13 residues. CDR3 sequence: CASSFTGGETQYF. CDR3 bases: TGTGCCAGCAGTTTTACAGGGGGGGAGACCCAGTACTTC.

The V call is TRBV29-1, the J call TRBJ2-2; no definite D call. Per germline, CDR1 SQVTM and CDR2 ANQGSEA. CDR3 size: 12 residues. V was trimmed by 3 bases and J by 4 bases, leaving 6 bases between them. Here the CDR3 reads CSVEASTGELFF. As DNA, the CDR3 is TGCAGCGTTGAGGCTTCCACCGGGGAGCTGTTTTTT.

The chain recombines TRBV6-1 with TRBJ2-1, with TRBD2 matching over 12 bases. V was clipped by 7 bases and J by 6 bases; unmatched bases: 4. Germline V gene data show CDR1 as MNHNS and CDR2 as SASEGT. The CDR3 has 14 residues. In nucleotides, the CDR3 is TGTGCCAGCACCGCTAGCGGGGGGGCCAATGAGCAGTTCTTC. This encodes CASTASGGANEQFF.

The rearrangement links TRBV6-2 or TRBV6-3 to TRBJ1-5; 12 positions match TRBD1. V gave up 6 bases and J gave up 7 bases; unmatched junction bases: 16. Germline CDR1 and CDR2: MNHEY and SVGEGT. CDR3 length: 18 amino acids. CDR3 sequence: CASSTSGTGGVFRQPQHF. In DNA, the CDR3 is TGTGCCAGCAGCACATCCGGGACAGGGGGCGTTTTTAGACAGCCCCAGCATTTT.

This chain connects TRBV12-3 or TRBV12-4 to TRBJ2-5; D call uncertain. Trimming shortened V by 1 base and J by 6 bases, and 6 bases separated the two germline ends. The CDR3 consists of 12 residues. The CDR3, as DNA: TGTGCCAGCAGTTTAGGGCACAAGACCCAGTACTTC. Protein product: CASSLGHKTQYF.

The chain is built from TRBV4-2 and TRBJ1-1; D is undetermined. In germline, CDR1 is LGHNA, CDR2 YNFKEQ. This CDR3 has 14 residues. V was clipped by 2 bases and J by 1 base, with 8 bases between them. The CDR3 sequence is CASSQLTPNTEAFF. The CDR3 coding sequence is TGTGCCAGCAGCCAACTGACCCCGAACACTGAAGCTTTCTTT.

CDR3 bases: TGCAGTGCTAGAGGGCCAGCGGGAACAAGGACAGATACGCAGTATTTT. This translates into CSARGPAGTRTDTQYF. V is TRBV20-1 and J is TRBJ2-3, with 7 nucleotides matching TRBD2. The germline V gene has CDR1 DFQATT and CDR2 SNEGSKA (reference sequence). The CDR3 is 16 amino acids. The V and J ends lost 1 base and 3 bases, in that order; junction bases with no gene match: 10.

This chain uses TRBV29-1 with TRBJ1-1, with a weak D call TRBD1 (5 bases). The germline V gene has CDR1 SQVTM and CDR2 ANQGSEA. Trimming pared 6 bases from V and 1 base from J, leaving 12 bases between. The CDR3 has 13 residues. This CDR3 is CSVMTGGNTEAFF. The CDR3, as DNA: TGCAGCGTGATGACCGGGGGGAACACTGAAGCTTTCTTT. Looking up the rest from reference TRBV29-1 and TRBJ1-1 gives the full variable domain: SAVISQKPSRDICQRGTSLTIQCQVDSQVTMMFWYRQQPGQSLTLIATANQGSEATYESGFVIDKFPISRPNLTFSTLTVSNMSPEDSSIYLCSVMTGGNTEAFFGQGTRLTVV.

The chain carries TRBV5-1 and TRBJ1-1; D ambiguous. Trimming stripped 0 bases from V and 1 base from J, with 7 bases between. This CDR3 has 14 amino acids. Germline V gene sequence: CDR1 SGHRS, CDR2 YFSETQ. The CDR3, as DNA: TGCGCCAGCAGCTTGGGACCGGAGAACACTGAAGCTTTCTTT. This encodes CASSLGPENTEAFF.

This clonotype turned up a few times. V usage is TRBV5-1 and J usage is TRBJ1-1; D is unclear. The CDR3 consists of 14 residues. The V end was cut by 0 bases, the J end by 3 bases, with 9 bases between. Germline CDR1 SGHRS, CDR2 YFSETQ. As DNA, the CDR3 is TGCGCCAGCAGCTTGGATCCCTGGGACACTGAAGCTTTCTTT. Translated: CASSLDPWDTEAFF.

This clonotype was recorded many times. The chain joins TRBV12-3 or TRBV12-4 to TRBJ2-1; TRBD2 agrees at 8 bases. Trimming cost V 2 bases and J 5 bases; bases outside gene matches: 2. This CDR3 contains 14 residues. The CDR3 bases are TGTGCCAGCAGTTTACTAGCGGGTAACAATGAGCAGTTCTTC. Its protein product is CASSLLAGNNEQFF.

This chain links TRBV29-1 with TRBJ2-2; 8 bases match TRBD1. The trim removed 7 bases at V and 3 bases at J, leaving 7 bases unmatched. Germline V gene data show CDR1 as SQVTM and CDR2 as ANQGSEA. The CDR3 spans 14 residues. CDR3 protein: CSANGQGDTGELFF. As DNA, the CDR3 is TGCAGCGCGAACGGACAGGGTGACACCGGGGAGCTGTTTTTT.

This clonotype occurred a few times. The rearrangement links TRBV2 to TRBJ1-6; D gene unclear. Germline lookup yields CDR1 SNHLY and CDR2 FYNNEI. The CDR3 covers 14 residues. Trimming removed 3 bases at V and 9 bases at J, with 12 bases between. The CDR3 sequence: CASSDRARGSPLHF. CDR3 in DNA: TGTGCCAGCAGTGATCGAGCTCGGGGTTCACCCCTCCACTTT. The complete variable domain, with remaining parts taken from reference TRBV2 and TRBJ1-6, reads EPEVTQTPSHQVTQMGQEVILRCVPISNHLYFYWYRQILGQKVEFLVSFYNNEISEKSEIFDDQFSVERPDGSNFTLKIRSTKLEDSAMYFCASSDRARGSPLHFGNGTRLTVT.

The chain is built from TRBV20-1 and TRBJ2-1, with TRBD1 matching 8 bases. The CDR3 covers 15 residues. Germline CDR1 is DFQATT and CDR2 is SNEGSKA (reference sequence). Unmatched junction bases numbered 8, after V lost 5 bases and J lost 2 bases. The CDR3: CSAHKTGEPYNEQFF. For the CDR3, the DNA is TGCAGTGCTCATAAGACAGGGGAGCCCTACAATGAGCAGTTCTTC.

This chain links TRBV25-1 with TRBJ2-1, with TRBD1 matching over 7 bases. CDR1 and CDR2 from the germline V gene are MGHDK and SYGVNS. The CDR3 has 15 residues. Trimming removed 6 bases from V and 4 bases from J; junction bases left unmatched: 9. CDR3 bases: TGTGCCAGCAGGGGGATAGGGGGCAGGTACAATGAGCAGTTCTTC. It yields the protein CASRGIGGRYNEQFF.

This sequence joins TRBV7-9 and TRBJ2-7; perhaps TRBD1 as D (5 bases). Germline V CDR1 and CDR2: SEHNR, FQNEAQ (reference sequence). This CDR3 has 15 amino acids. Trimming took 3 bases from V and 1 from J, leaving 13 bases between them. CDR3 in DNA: TGTGCCAGCAGCTTTCGACAGTCACCGTCCTACGAGCAGTACTTC. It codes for CASSFRQSPSYEQYF. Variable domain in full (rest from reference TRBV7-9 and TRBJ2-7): DTGVSQNPRHKITKRGQNVTFRCDPISEHNRLYWYRQTLGQGPEFLTYFQNEAQLEKSRLLSDRFSAERPKGSFSTLEIQRTEQGDSAMYLCASSFRQSPSYEQYFGPGTRLTVT.

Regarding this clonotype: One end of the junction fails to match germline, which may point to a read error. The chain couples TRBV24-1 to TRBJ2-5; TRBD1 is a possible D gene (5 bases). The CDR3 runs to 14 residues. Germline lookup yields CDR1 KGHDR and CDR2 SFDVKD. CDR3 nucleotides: TGTGCCACCAGTGAGGTTGACAGCCGAGAGGCCCAGTACTTC. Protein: CATSEVDSREAQYF.